This TCR beta chain came from a study of Tregs in tolerant kidney transplant recipients. The method was immunoSEQ multiplex PCR; TCRdb's version includes in-frame clones alone and lacks a portion of them. The data hold 50,000 or so clones, with roughly nine tenths observed a single time. V lost 10 bases and J lost 7, with 23 bases in between. CDR1 and CDR2 (germline): SGHDN, FVKESK. CDR3 length: 15 amino acids. About this clone: Its antigen is not identified.

Findings and caveats of the study: For some patients, primers changed over time, blocking nucleotide-level comparison. Antigen-driven expansion was suggested because donor-specific Tregs expanded more than all Tregs in tolerant patients.

The nonmyeloablative bone marrow transplants came from related graft donors, with transient mixed chimerism. Unstimulated Tregs (CD4+CD25+CD127-) and CD4+CD25- non-Tregs were sorted from PBMCs. This chain joins TRBV14 and TRBJ2-1; tentative D call: TRBD2 (6 bases). This clonotype originated in a human patient who received a combined kidney and bone marrow transplant. Some T cells may be provided by the graft donor. Sample: CD8+ T cells from blood (PBMCs), taken 24 months after the transplant. The CDR3 spells CATGGVLGSPNEQFF. The CDR3 region has the DNA TGTGCCACCGGAGGGGTTCTTGGGTCCCCTAATGAGCAGTTCTTC.